This T cell receptor beta chain appears in the sequencing data of a study of T cell responses to AZD1222 COVID-19 vaccine. Overall study: Pooled together were second doses at about 4 or about 12 weeks. Study results and limitations: Possibly, clonal diversity was underestimated; donors were largely white British and included more females.

Trimming shortened V by 5 bases and J by 10 bases, and 15 bases separated the two germline ends. The CDR3 contains 12 residues. As for this clone: Its antigen is unknown.

The protocol was immunoSEQ multiplex PCR, while the TCRdb copy is restricted to in-frame clones and leaves out a portion. Of some 120,000 clones listed, 75% to 90% are singletons. This chain joins TRBV12-3 or TRBV12-4 and TRBJ2-7, with a weak D call TRBD1 (5 bases). This receptor was identified in an adult in good health. The sequences come from peripheral blood, collected on day 0 of AZD1222 vaccination. The DNA of the CDR3 is TGTGCCAGCAGTAGGGGTGGAAGGCTTCAGTACTTC. It codes for CASSRGGRLQYF.